The rows below give T cell receptor beta chains drawn from one sample of a study of blood T cells in healthy people across ages. Via MiXCR, TCRdb re-called the 5' RACE reads, giving one row per CDR3 protein. The sample lists over 1,200,000 distinct CDR3 sequences, roughly 64% occurring once. The source material was blood. Source of these receptors: a man aged 18 to 29 in good health. Both conserved end residues are part of each CDR3. D genes are given only for firm matches. Expanded clones get a size class; other rows say once, few or many, or leave the size out.

length	V	J	size	D	DNA	CDR3
13	TRBV10-1	TRBJ2-1	.	TRBD2	TGCGCCAGCAGTGAGTACGGGAGGGCCGTAAAGTTCTTC	CASSEYGRAVKFF
17	TRBV5-1	TRBJ2-4	few	TRBD1	TGCGCCAGCAGCTTCTCTCCGGGACAGGGGGTTGGGAACATTCAGTACTTC	CASSFSPGQGVGNIQYF
19	TRBV9	TRBJ2-5	.	TRBD2	TGTGCCAGCAGCGTAGGAGGGACTAGCGGGAGGGCGGTCCAAGAGACCCAGTACTTC	CASSVGGTSGRAVQETQYF
15	TRBV12-5	TRBJ2-7	.	TRBD2	TGTGCTAGTGGTAACCTAGCGGGGACTATCTACGAGCAGTACTTC	CASGNLAGTIYEQYF
17	TRBV19	TRBJ2-1	.	.	TGTGCCAGTCACCCTGGGGCTAGCGCGACGCAGTACAATGAGCAGTTCTTC	CASHPGASATQYNEQFF
15	TRBV7-8	TRBJ2-5	few	TRBD1	TGTGCCAGCAGCTTAACGACAGGGGCGCAAGAGACCCAGTACTTC	CASSLTTGAQETQYF
13	TRBV29-1	TRBJ2-7	.	.	TGCAGCGTTGAACGGTCGACAATTTACGAGCAGTACTTC	CSVERSTIYEQYF
13	TRBV6-2/TRBV6-3	TRBJ2-7	.	.	TGTGCCAGCACCCTAAGGAACTACAATGAGCAGTACTTC	CASTLRNYNEQYF
15	TRBV11-2	TRBJ2-5	few	TRBD1	TGTGCCAGCAGCCGAGGGACAGGGAGTGTGGAGACCCAGTACTTC	CASSRGTGSVETQYF
14	TRBV6-1	TRBJ1-2	.	.	TGTGCCAGCAGTGAAGCTCCGGACAGCTATGGCTACACCTTC	CASSEAPDSYGYTF
15	TRBV29-1	TRBJ1-1	.	.	TGCAGCGTTGTTCCAGGGGCGGGGATGAACACTGAAGCTTTCTTT	CSVVPGAGMNTEAFF
14	TRBV13	TRBJ2-7	few	.	TGTGCCAGCAACGCAGACGGGACCTCCTACGAGCAGTACTTC	CASNADGTSYEQYF
19	TRBV9	TRBJ2-1	once	TRBD2	TGTGCCAGCAGCGTAGCTCTCCGTGGAGCGGGGGGACGTTACAATGAGCAGTTCTTC	CASSVALRGAGGRYNEQFF
15	TRBV9	TRBJ2-7	.	TRBD2	TGTGCCAGCAGCGTAGGCGGGGGGCCACCTTACGAGCAGTACTTC	CASSVGGGPPYEQYF
13	TRBV20-1	TRBJ2-7	.	TRBD1	TGCAGTGCTAGAGAGCCCGACAGGGTCCTTCAGTACTTC	CSAREPDRVLQYF
16	TRBV27	TRBJ2-1	few	TRBD1	TGTGCCAGCAGTCTAAAAACAGGGGAGAGGTACAATGAGCAGTTCTTC	CASSLKTGERYNEQFF
14	TRBV6-6	TRBJ1-2	.	TRBD1	TGTGCCAGCAGTTACTCGCCAGGGGGCGAAGGCTACACCTTC	CASSYSPGGEGYTF
13	TRBV18	TRBJ2-2	.	TRBD1	TGTGCCATACCGGGACAGGCCCCCGGGGAGCTGTTTTTT	CAIPGQAPGELFF
16	TRBV12-3/TRBV12-4	TRBJ2-7	.	TRBD2	TGTGCCACCAGAACCAAAACTAGCGCCACCTCCTACGAGCAGTACTTC	CATRTKTSATSYEQYF
15	TRBV27	TRBJ2-7	.	TRBD2	TGTGCCAGCAGTTCCCTTGCGGGAGTTAGCTACGAGCAGTACTTC	CASSSLAGVSYEQYF
14	TRBV11-2	TRBJ2-1	.	TRBD1	TGTGCCAGCAGCCTATTTGACAGGGCAAATGAGCAGTTCTTC	CASSLFDRANEQFF
13	TRBV7-8	TRBJ2-7	few	TRBD1	TGTGCCAGCAGAAACGGACAGGCCTACGAGCAGTACTTC	CASRNGQAYEQYF
15	TRBV4-1	TRBJ2-3	few	TRBD1	TGCGCCAGCAGCCTGGGGACAGGGGCTGGAGATACGCAGTATTTT	CASSLGTGAGDTQYF
14	TRBV12-3/TRBV12-4	TRBJ2-7	.	.	TGTGCCAGCAGTCCCCGGGGACTCGCCTACGAGCAGTACTTC	CASSPRGLAYEQYF
13	TRBV20-1	TRBJ1-2	.	.	TGCAGTGCTAGCAAGGACAGAAACTATGGCTACACCTTC	CSASKDRNYGYTF
14	TRBV14	TRBJ2-7	few	.	TGTGCCAGCAGTCCCGACAGGGAGGTCTACGAGCAGTACTTC	CASSPDREVYEQYF
14	TRBV10-2	TRBJ1-2	.	.	TGCGCCAGCAGTGATCGTGTGGGAGGCTATGGCTACACCTTC	CASSDRVGGYGYTF
16	TRBV5-1	TRBJ2-1	.	.	TGCGCCAGCACTCTGGGGGTAGCGGCCCCCTACAATGAGCAGTTCTTC	CASTLGVAAPYNEQFF
12	TRBV18	TRBJ2-3	few	.	TGTGCCAGCTCACCTTTCCCGGATACGCAGTATTTT	CASSPFPDTQYF
13	TRBV29-1	TRBJ1-2	.	TRBD1	TGCAGCGTAGCGGGACAGGGGGCTCATGGCTACACCTTC	CSVAGQGAHGYTF
17	TRBV4-3	TRBJ2-1	.	.	TGCGCCAGCAGCCGCCTGGAGGGGCCCCCCTCCTACAATGAGCAGTTCTTC	CASSRLEGPPSYNEQFF
16	TRBV20-1	TRBJ2-7	.	TRBD1	TGCAGTACCCCGGGACAGGGGGCACCACTCTCCTACGAGCAGTACTTC	CSTPGQGAPLSYEQYF
15	TRBV9	TRBJ2-5	.	.	TGTGCCAGCAGCGGGACTTTGAGGGGCCAAGAGACCCAGTACTTC	CASSGTLRGQETQYF
12	TRBV7-2	TRBJ1-2	.	.	TGTGCCAGCAGCTTCAGCAGGGATGGCTACACCTTC	CASSFSRDGYTF
13	TRBV3-1	TRBJ1-2	.	.	TGTGCCAGCAGCCCCCCCAGGGTAGGAGGCTACACCTTC	CASSPPRVGGYTF
20	TRBV4-1	TRBJ1-2	once	TRBD1	TGCGCCAGCAGCCAAGTGACGGTTGGGGACAGGGGCATTGCGGACTATGGCTACACCTTC	CASSQVTVGDRGIADYGYTF
15	TRBV25-1	TRBJ1-1	.	.	TGTGCCAGCAGTGATGTAAACAGGCCGGCCACTGAAGCTTTCTTT	CASSDVNRPATEAFF
15	TRBV3-1	TRBJ2-2	.	.	TGTGCCAGCAGCCAAAACAGACCGAACACCGGGGAGCTGTTTTTT	CASSQNRPNTGELFF
13	TRBV28	TRBJ1-5	.	.	TGTGCCAGCAGGGGGGGACGGGCTCAGCCCCAGCATTTT	CASRGGRAQPQHF
18	TRBV7-9	TRBJ2-2	.	TRBD2	TGTGCCAGCAGCGCCCCGACTAGCGGGGGACAGAACACCGGGGAGCTGTTTTTT	CASSAPTSGGQNTGELFF
11	TRBV2	TRBJ1-6	.	.	TGTGCCAGCAGTGAGGGATCACCCCTCCACTTT	CASSEGSPLHF
14	TRBV5-1	TRBJ2-3	.	.	TGCGCCAGCAGCTTGGTTGCGAACCAAGATACGCAGTATTTT	CASSLVANQDTQYF
15	TRBV5-6	TRBJ2-7	many	TRBD1	TGTGCCAGCAGCTTCCCGGGACAGACGGCCTACGAGCAGTACTTC	CASSFPGQTAYEQYF
12	TRBV10-3	TRBJ2-3	.	.	TGTGCCACAGGGCCCCCCAGGAATACGCAGTATTTT	CATGPPRNTQYF
15	TRBV27	TRBJ2-3	few	.	TGTGCCAGCAGATCCGGGACGGTGGGCACAGATACGCAGTATTTT	CASRSGTVGTDTQYF
15	TRBV29-1	TRBJ1-2	.	TRBD1	TGCAGCGTTGAGTACCAGACAGGGTGGAACTATGGCTACACCTTC	CSVEYQTGWNYGYTF
15	TRBV3-1	TRBJ2-7	.	TRBD2	TGTGCCAGCAGCCAATTGGGAGGGGAATCCTACGAGCAGTACTTC	CASSQLGGESYEQYF
11	TRBV6-2/TRBV6-3	TRBJ1-2	few	.	TGTGCCAGCACTTCCAACTATGGCTACACCTTC	CASTSNYGYTF
15	TRBV7-9	TRBJ2-3	.	.	TGTGCCAGCAGCTTAAGTTCCGCAGCACCAGATACGCAGTATTTT	CASSLSSAAPDTQYF
16	TRBV9	TRBJ2-7	.	.	TGTGCCAGCAGCGTAGCTCCCGGGGACCGCTCCTACGAGCAGTACTTC	CASSVAPGDRSYEQYF